A single sample is the source of the 30 T cell receptor beta chains below, sequenced in a study of blood T cell repertoires in COVID-19. Profiling relied on immunoSEQ multiplex PCR, and the TCRdb table lists in-frame clones only, not all of them. The sample lists approximately 300,000 clones; around 89% were seen once. The sample was peripheral blood. The receptors were sampled from a man aged 25-45 years with acute or convalescent COVID-19.

The chain links TRBV5-1 to TRBJ2-1; 9 bases fit TRBD2. After removal of 4 bases from V and 7 bases from J, the junction contained 12 bases not matched to a gene. CDR1 and CDR2 from the germline V gene are SGHRS and YFSETQ. The CDR3 is 16 residues long. The CDR3 DNA sequence: TGCGCCAGCAGCCTAATAGCGGGGGCCCGAGGGAATGAGCAGTTCTTC. It yields the protein CASSLIAGARGNEQFF.

J is TRBJ2-1 and V is TRBV28, with D tentatively TRBD1 (5 bases). V dropped 5 bases and J dropped 7 bases, with 18 bases sitting between them. The CDR3 consists of 15 residues. Germline values: CDR1 MDHEN, CDR2 SYDVKM. Here the CDR3 reads CASSLSAGKGNEQFF. CDR3 bases: TGTGCCAGCAGTCTCTCGGCAGGGAAGGGGAATGAGCAGTTCTTC.

V is TRBV25-1 and J is TRBJ2-2; 8 bases fit TRBD2. The CDR3 is 16 residues long. Germline CDR1 is MGHDK and CDR2 is SYGVNS. V trimming: 1 base; J trimming: 5 bases; junction bases outside the gene matches: 6. CDR3: CASSEWRGAATGELFF. The CDR3, as DNA: TGTGCCAGCAGTGAATGGCGGGGGGCGGCGACCGGGGAGCTGTTTTTT.

The gene calls are TRBV7-8 and TRBJ1-2; D perhaps matches TRBD1 (6 bases). The V gene's germline CDR1 is SGHVS and CDR2 FQNEAQ. The CDR3 extends over 14 amino acids. Trimming took 5 bases from V and 4 from J, leaving 14 bases between them. The CDR3 region is CASSNQRQVYGYTF. CDR3 nucleotides: TGTGCCAGCAGCAATCAGAGACAGGTCTATGGCTACACCTTC.

The CDR3, as DNA: TGCGCCAGCAGCCAGACTAGCGGGGACACCGGGGAGCTGTTTTTT. Amino acids: CASSQTSGDTGELFF. The gene calls are TRBV4-1 and TRBJ2-2; TRBD2 aligns across 11 bases. The CDR3 totals 15 residues. Looked up from germline, CDR1 is MGHRA and CDR2 is YSYEKL. The junction had 0 bases not matched to a gene; V was cut back by 3 bases and J by 3 bases.

This CDR3 is CASTWGGTSGNTIYF. The CDR3 nucleotides are TGTGCCAGCACCTGGGGGGGTACCTCTGGAAACACCATATATTTT. The rearrangement joins TRBV5-4 to TRBJ1-3; the D gene is possibly TRBD1 (5 bases). V was clipped by 6 bases and J by 0 bases, with 13 bases between them. The CDR3 runs to 15 residues. Looked up from germline, CDR1 is SGHNT and CDR2 is YYREEE (reference sequence).

The rearrangement links TRBV30 to TRBJ2-7; D remains unclear. Trimming pared 0 bases from V and 2 bases from J, leaving 8 bases between. Germline CDR1 and CDR2: GTSNPN and SVGIG (reference sequence). This CDR3 has 13 amino acids. CDR3 region: CAWSVSVTYEQYF. As DNA, the CDR3 is TGTGCCTGGAGTGTTTCTGTAACCTACGAGCAGTACTTC.

This clone was detected only once. CDR3 DNA: TGTGCCAGCAGTCGGGGGTACGTCTACACCTTC. Amino acid sequence: CASSRGYVYTF. The chain combines TRBV28 with TRBJ1-2; a possible D gene is TRBD1 (5 bases). V was pared by 5 bases and J by 10 bases, with 11 bases between. CDR3 size: 11 residues. The germline V gene has CDR1 MDHEN and CDR2 SYDVKM.

The J gene is TRBJ2-3, the V gene TRBV5-4; D is possibly TRBD1 (6 bases). The CDR3 totals 13 residues. The germline V and J ends were trimmed by 0 bases and 6 bases, with 8 bases remaining between them. From germline, CDR1 is SGHNT and CDR2 YYREEE (reference sequence). CDR3 in DNA: TGTGCCAGCAGCTTGGGGCAGGGGGATACGCAGTATTTT. Its protein is CASSLGQGDTQYF.

The chain couples TRBV30 to TRBJ2-7, with unresolved D. The CDR3 runs to 12 residues. Trimming stripped 2 bases from V and 3 bases from J, with 8 bases between. CDR1 is GTSNPN and CDR2 is SVGIG in the germline V gene (reference sequence). The CDR3 bases are TGTGCCTGGAGTAGAGGAGTCTACGAGCAGTACTTC. Translated, it gives CAWSRGVYEQYF.

This sequence joins TRBV5-1 and TRBJ2-7; 12 nucleotides align to TRBD2. The V segment lost 4 bases and the J segment 6 bases; nucleotides outside the gene matches: 5. The CDR3 covers 14 residues. The V gene's germline CDR1 is SGHRS and CDR2 YFSETQ. The CDR3 DNA is TGCGCCAGCAGCCCGACTAGCGGGAGCCTCGAGCAGTACTTC. Protein: CASSPTSGSLEQYF.

CDR3 sequence: CASSQGRSANTEAFF. The CDR3 DNA reads TGTGCCAGCAGCCAAGGTCGGAGTGCGAACACTGAAGCTTTCTTT. The chain recombines TRBV3-1 (or the pseudogene TRBV3-2) with TRBJ1-1, with D hard to call. Per the germline V gene, CDR1 is LGHDT and CDR2 is YNNKEL (reference sequence). The CDR3 is made up of 15 amino acids. V shed 1 base and J shed 1 base, with 10 bases lying between them.

The chain uses TRBV4-1 and TRBJ1-3; a weak D match, TRBD1 (5 bases). The ends were cut back, 3 bases at V and 4 bases at J, with 22 bases in the middle. The CDR3 runs to 18 residues. Germline-derived CDR1 and CDR2 are MGHRA and YSYEKL. The CDR3 is CASSQQAGGAQQGNTIYF. CDR3 nucleotide sequence: TGCGCCAGCAGCCAGCAAGCGGGCGGGGCTCAGCAGGGAAACACCATATATTTT.

The chain joins TRBV2 to TRBJ1-6; D is perhaps TRBD1 (6 bases). The CDR3 spans 13 residues. V lost 10 bases and J lost 7, with 14 bases in between. The V gene's germline CDR1 is SNHLY and CDR2 FYNNEI. CDR3 in amino acids: CATHWTENSPLHF. CDR3 coding DNA: TGTGCCACCCACTGGACAGAGAATTCACCCCTCCACTTT.

The chain is built from TRBV12-3 or TRBV12-4 and TRBJ2-7; D is ambiguous. The CDR3 consists of 11 residues. V lost 3 bases and J 3 bases, leaving 3 bases between the germline ends. Written as DNA, the CDR3 is TGTGCCAGCAGTTTTCTCTACGAGCAGTACTTC. Its translation: CASSFLYEQYF.

The V and J genes are TRBV5-8 and TRBJ1-2; D may be TRBD1 (6 bases). Germline V gives CDR1 SGHTS, CDR2 YDEGEE. The CDR3 covers 16 residues. V gave up 3 bases and J gave up 5 bases, with 20 bases separating them. The CDR3 DNA is TGTGCCAGCAGCTCAAGGGACCTGGACAGCCGATATGGCTACACCTTC. Translation: CASSSRDLDSRYGYTF.

The chain couples TRBV5-6 to TRBJ2-7; a possible D gene is TRBD2 (5 bases). CDR3 length equals 14 residues. The germline gives CDR1 SGHDT, CDR2 YYEEEE. Trimming took 3 bases from V and 2 from J, leaving 12 bases between them. The CDR3 nucleotides read TGTGCCAGCAGCTGGAGGACCGAAACCTACGAGCAGTACTTC. This codes for CASSWRTETYEQYF.

J is TRBJ2-3 and V is TRBV3-1 (or the pseudogene TRBV3-2), with D perhaps matching TRBD1 (5 bases). CDR3 length: 17 amino acids. The V end lost 1 base, the J end lost 3 bases, and 17 bases lay between the germline ends. Germline CDR1 reads LGHDT; CDR2 reads YNNKEL (reference sequence). The CDR3 nucleotides are TGTGCCAGCAGCCAAGGGTGGGGCCCCCAAAAGACAGATACGCAGTATTTT. Amino acid sequence: CASSQGWGPQKTDTQYF.

This chain links TRBV28 with TRBJ1-5; 7 bases are a match to TRBD1. V trimming: 3 bases; J trimming: 1 base; junction bases outside the gene matches: 9. Germline V gives CDR1 MDHEN, CDR2 SYDVKM. The CDR3 length is 17 residues. This chain's CDR3 is CASSFRQGGVSNQPQHF. In DNA form, the CDR3 reads TGTGCCAGCAGTTTCCGACAGGGTGGCGTAAGCAATCAGCCCCAGCATTTT.

The chain couples TRBV28 to TRBJ1-1; D possibly corresponds to TRBD1 (5 bases). The CDR3 is 14 residues long. Germline V gene sequence: CDR1 MDHEN, CDR2 SYDVKM. The germline V and J ends were trimmed by 4 bases and 0 bases, with 9 bases remaining between them. The CDR3 region has the DNA TGTGCCAGCAGTTGGGGGGGGGTGAACACTGAAGCTTTCTTT. Protein sequence: CASSWGGVNTEAFF.

J is TRBJ1-1 and V is TRBV6-1; no reliable D call. The CDR3 has 13 amino acids. The germline gives CDR1 MNHNS, CDR2 SASEGT. With 2 bases removed from V and 10 bases from J, the gap between germline ends came to 14 bases. This chain's CDR3 is CASSETTRLTAFF. The CDR3 bases are TGTGCCAGCAGTGAAACGACAAGATTGACAGCTTTCTTT.

Note on this clone: The sample has other DNA sequences that encode this CDR3 too. The chain uses TRBV27 and TRBJ1-3; 10 bases map to TRBD1. The germline gives CDR1 MNHEY, CDR2 SMNVEV (reference sequence). V was clipped by 3 bases and J by 7 bases; unmatched bases: 0. The CDR3 runs to 13 residues. The CDR3 coding sequence is TGTGCCAGCAGTTTGACAGGGGGCAACACCATATATTTT. Its translation is CASSLTGGNTIYF.

This sequence joins TRBV6-5 and TRBJ2-1, with TRBD2 identical over 7 bases. With 6 bases clipped from V and 8 bases from J, the junction kept 13 bases outside the gene matches. This CDR3 region has 15 residues. Germline V gene lookup returns CDR1 MNHEY and CDR2 SVGAGI. CDR3 nucleotide sequence: TGTGCCAGCAGACCGGGACTAAGGATAGTGGATGAGCAGTTCTTC. Its protein product is CASRPGLRIVDEQFF.

This clone was detected once. The chain recombines TRBV6-5 with TRBJ1-5, with D hard to call. Trimming took 9 bases from V and 2 from J, leaving 17 bases between them. The CDR3 consists of 15 residues. The germline V gene has CDR1 MNHEY and CDR2 SVGAGI. DNA of the CDR3: TGTGCCAGTTATCACGGAGGGTCCGGCAATCAGCCCCAGCATTTT. Translated: CASYHGGSGNQPQHF.

The chain combines TRBV19 with TRBJ2-2; unclear D gene. The CDR3 consists of 15 residues. V lost 3 bases, J lost 5 bases, and 13 bases lay in between. From germline, CDR1 is LNHDA and CDR2 SQIVND (reference sequence). The CDR3: CASSIAQVRTGELFF. The CDR3 bases are TGTGCCAGTAGTATTGCGCAAGTGAGGACCGGGGAGCTGTTTTTT.

This chain's CDR3 is CASSYRQGNEQFF. CDR3 coding DNA: TGTGCCAGCAGCTACAGACAGGGGAATGAGCAGTTCTTC. The chain uses TRBV7-2 and TRBJ2-1; TRBD1 agrees at 8 bases. Germline V gene sequence: CDR1 SGHTA, CDR2 FQGNSA. Losses at the gene ends were 4 bases for V and 7 bases for J; bases not matched to a gene: 3. CDR3 length: 13 amino acids. The full variable domain, rest sourced from reference TRBV7-2 and TRBJ2-1, is GAGVSQSPSNKVTEKGKDVELRCDPISGHTALYWYRQSLGQGLEFLIYFQGNSAPDKSGLPSDRFSAERTGGSVSTLTIQRTQQEDSAVYLCASSYRQGNEQFFGPGTRLTVL.

This rearrangement joins TRBV28 to TRBJ1-1, with 9 bases fitting TRBD1. Germline assignment: CDR1 MDHEN and CDR2 SYDVKM. The CDR3 consists of 14 residues. The ends lost 6 bases at V and 2 bases at J; junction bases unmatched: 4. In DNA form, the CDR3 reads TGTGCCAGCAGATGGGACAGGGCTAACACTGAAGCTTTCTTT. It specifies CASRWDRANTEAFF.

The chain carries TRBV6-5 and TRBJ1-4; possible D gene TRBD1, 5 bases. V lost 6 bases and J lost 7, with 9 bases in between. The germline gives CDR1 MNHEY, CDR2 SVGAGI. The CDR3 spans 12 residues. The CDR3 nucleotides are TGTGCCAGCAGGTCGACAGTTGAAAAACTGTTTTTT. Its translation is CASRSTVEKLFF.

The chain recombines TRBV3-1 (or the pseudogene TRBV3-2) with TRBJ2-1; D unclear. Germline CDR1 LGHDT, CDR2 YNNKEL (reference sequence). The CDR3 runs 16 residues. V was pared by 0 bases and J by 8 bases, with 17 bases between. CDR3: CASSQDLSHLSYEQFF. CDR3 nucleotide sequence: TGTGCCAGCAGCCAAGATTTGAGTCATCTCTCATATGAGCAGTTCTTC.

The V and J genes are TRBV28 and TRBJ1-5; D remains unclear. Trimming cost V 1 base and J 0 bases, with 4 bases left between them. Per germline, CDR1 MDHEN and CDR2 SYDVKM. This CDR3 is built from 14 residues. The CDR3 coding sequence is TGTGCCAGCAGTTTATATCTTAGCAATCAGCCCCAGCATTTT. Its translation is CASSLYLSNQPQHF.